Below, one T cell receptor (beta chain) is given with its context. The record originates from a study of blood T cell repertoires in COVID-19. The wider study: COVID-19 samples, acute and convalescent, were from the United States, Italy and Spain. Nucleic acid was either cDNA or gDNA, and it came from T cells, B-cell-depleted T cells, or PBMCs.

The V segment lost 5 bases and the J segment 7 bases; nucleotides outside the gene matches: 8. Germline CDR1 is LNHDA and CDR2 is SQIVND (reference sequence). The CDR3 has 15 residues. In the original analysis: Amplification from reference gene primers served as the basis for estimated nucleated cell counts. TCRdb's table, derived via immunoSEQ multiplex PCR, lists solely in-frame clones and lacks some. That table is the source of V, J and clone size, and D and trimming were worked out from the DNA. Altogether some 99,000 clones are present, 65% to 90% being singletons, with the ten largest covering roughly 7.7%.

The TCR comes from a woman of 80 years or more with active or convalescent COVID-19. This chain joins TRBV19 and TRBJ1-4; TRBD1 matches 9 bases. The sequencing input was peripheral blood. CDR3 sequence: CASSSNRGQVEKLFF. In DNA, the CDR3 is TGTGCCAGTAGTTCGAACAGGGGGCAAGTTGAAAAACTGTTTTTT.